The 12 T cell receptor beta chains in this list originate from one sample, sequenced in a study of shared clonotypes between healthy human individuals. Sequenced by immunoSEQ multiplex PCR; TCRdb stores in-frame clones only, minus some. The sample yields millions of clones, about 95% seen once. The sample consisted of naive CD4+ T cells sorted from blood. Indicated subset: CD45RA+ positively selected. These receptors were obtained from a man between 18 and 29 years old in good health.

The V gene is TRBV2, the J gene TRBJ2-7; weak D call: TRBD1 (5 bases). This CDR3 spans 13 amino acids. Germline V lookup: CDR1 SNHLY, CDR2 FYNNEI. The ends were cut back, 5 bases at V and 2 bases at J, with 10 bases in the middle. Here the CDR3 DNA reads TGTGCCAGCAGTATTCTACAGGCCTACGAGCAGTACTTC. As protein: CASSILQAYEQYF.

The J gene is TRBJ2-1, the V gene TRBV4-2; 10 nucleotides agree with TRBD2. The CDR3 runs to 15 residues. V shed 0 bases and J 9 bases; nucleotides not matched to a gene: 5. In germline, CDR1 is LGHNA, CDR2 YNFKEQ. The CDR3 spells CASSQEPAGGREQFF. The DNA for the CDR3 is TGTGCCAGCAGCCAAGAGCCAGCGGGGGGGCGTGAGCAGTTCTTC.

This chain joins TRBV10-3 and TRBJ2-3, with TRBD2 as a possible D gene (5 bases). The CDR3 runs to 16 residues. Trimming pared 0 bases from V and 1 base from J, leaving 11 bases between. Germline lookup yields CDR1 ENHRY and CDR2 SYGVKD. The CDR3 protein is CAISESRLSGTDTQYF. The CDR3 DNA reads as TGTGCCATCAGTGAGTCCAGACTATCGGGCACAGATACGCAGTATTTT.

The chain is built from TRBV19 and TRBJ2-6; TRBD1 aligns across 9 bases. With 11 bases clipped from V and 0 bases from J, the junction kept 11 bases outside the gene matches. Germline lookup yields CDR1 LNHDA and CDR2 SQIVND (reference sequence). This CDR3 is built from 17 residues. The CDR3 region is CASDRGILSSGANVLTF. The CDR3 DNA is TGTGCCTCGGACAGGGGCATTCTGAGCTCTGGGGCCAACGTCCTGACTTTC.

CDR3 DNA sequence: TGCGCCAGCAGCTTGGCTGGACACCAGCCCCGTACGCAGTATTTT. It translates to CASSLAGHQPRTQYF. The J gene is TRBJ2-3, the V gene TRBV5-1; D possibly corresponds to TRBD1 (5 bases). Between the trimmed V and J ends, which lost 0 bases and 8 bases, there was a span of 16 bases. Germline V gives CDR1 SGHRS, CDR2 YFSETQ. This CDR3 region has 15 residues.

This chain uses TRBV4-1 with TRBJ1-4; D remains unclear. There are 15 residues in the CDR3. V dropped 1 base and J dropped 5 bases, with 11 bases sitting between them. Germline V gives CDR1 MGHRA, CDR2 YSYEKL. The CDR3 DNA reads TGCGCCAGCAGCCAAGGGGTAACACCGAATGAAAAACTGTTTTTT. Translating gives CASSQGVTPNEKLFF.

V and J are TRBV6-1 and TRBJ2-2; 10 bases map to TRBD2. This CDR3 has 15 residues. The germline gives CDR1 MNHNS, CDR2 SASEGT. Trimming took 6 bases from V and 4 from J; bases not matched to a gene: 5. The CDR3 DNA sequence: TGTGCCAGCAGGACTCTAGCGGGAGTCACCGGGGAGCTGTTTTTT. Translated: CASRTLAGVTGELFF.

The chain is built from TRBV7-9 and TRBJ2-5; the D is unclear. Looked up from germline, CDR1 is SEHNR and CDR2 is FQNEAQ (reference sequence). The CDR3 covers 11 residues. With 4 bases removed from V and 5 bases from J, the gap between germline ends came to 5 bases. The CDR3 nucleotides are TGTGCCAGCAGCTCGTGGGAGACCCAGTACTTC. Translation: CASSSWETQYF.

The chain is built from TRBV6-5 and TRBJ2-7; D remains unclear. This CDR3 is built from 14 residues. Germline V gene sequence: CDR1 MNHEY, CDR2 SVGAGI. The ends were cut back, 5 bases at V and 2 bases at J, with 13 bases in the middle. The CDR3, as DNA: TGTGCCAGCAGTAACCCCTCCCTTCCCTACGAGCAGTACTTC. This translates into CASSNPSLPYEQYF.

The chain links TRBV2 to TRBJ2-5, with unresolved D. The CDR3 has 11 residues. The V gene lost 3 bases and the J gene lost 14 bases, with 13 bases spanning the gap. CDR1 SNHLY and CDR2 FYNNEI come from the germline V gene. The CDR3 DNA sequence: TGTGCCAGCAGTGAGATAGGTCGAGTCTACTTC. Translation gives CASSEIGRVYF.

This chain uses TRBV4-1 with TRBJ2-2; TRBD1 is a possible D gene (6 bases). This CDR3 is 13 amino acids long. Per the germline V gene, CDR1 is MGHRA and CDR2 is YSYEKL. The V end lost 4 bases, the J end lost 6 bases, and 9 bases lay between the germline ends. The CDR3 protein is CASSLTGPGELFF. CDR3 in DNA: TGCGCCAGCAGCCTGACAGGTCCCGGGGAGCTGTTTTTT.

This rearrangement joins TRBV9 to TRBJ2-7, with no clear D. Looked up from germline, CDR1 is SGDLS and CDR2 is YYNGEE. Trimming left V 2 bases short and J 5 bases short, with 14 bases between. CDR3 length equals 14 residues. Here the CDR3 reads CASSVGPSSNEQYF. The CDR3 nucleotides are TGTGCCAGCAGCGTCGGCCCCTCCTCGAACGAGCAGTACTTC.